This T cell receptor (beta chain) was observed in a study of OX40 agonist ivuxolimab in advanced cancers. Study-level background: Patients enrolled in dose escalation were diagnosed with hepatocellular carcinoma, melanoma, renal cell or head and neck cancer. Mean age 60 years, range about 23 to 80; roughly 82% male.

Here immunoSEQ multiplex PCR was the method, and the copy in TCRdb shows in-frame clones only, minus some. This sample has some 48,000 clones, with around 90% found just once. The germline CDR1 and CDR2 sequences are MNHEY and SMNVEV (reference sequence). With 2 bases removed from V and 6 bases from J, the gap between germline ends came to 11 bases. CDR3 length: 14 residues. This sequence originates from an adult with an advanced solid tumor such as melanoma, head and neck, liver or kidney cancer. The sequencing here drew on CD4+ or CD8+ T cells sorted from blood, taken in a trial of the OX40 agonist ivuxolimab. V and J are TRBV27 and TRBJ2-1; D not certain. CDR3 sequence: CASSLGKPVNEQFF. CDR3 sequence (DNA): TGTGCCAGCAGTTTAGGGAAGCCAGTCAATGAGCAGTTCTTC.